This T cell receptor beta chain emerged from a study of blood T cell repertoires in COVID-19. The wider study: COVID-19 samples, acute and convalescent, were from the United States, Italy and Spain. T cells, B-cell-depleted T cells, or PBMCs supplied cDNA or gDNA.

Turning to this clone: Other DNA sequences of this sample code for an identical CDR3.

Original processing methods: Scientists estimated how many nucleated cells there were by amplifying reference gene primers. This table comes from immunoSEQ multiplex PCR, and its TCRdb copy is limited to in-frame clones, with some not included. V and J calls and clone size are given by that table; D and trimming were obtained from the DNA. The sample lists 250,000 to 300,000 clones; over 65% were seen once. The source is a man between 60 and 70 years old who had recovered from COVID-19. The sample taken for sequencing was peripheral blood.

The CDR3 DNA follows: TGCGCCAGCAGCTCGGGACAGGGAGGAACAGATACGCAGTATTTT. It specifies CASSSGQGGTDTQYF. V is TRBV5-1 and J is TRBJ2-3; TRBD1 agrees at 9 bases. The CDR3 is 15 residues long. CDR1 is SGHRS, CDR2 YFSETQ, per germline. Trimming removed 3 bases from V and 3 bases from J; junction bases left unmatched: 5.